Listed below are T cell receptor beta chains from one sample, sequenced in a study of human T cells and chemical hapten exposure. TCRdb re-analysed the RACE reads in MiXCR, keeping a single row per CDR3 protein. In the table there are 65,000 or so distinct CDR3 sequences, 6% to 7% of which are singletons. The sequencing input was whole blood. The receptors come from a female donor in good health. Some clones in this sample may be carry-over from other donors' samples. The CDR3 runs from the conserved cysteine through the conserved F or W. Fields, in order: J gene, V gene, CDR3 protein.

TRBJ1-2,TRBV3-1,CASSLSPQGPYGYTF
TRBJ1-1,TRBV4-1,CASSQYQVGLEGTEAFF
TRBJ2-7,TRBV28,CASSSLGTPYEQYF
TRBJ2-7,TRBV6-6,CASSYDGLNEQYF
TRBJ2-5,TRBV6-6,CASRRAGPQETQYF
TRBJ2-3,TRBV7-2,CASSLHRGTDTQYF
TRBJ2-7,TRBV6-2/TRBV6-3,CASSWEGYEQYF
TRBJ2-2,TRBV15,CATSSPTWGAGELFF
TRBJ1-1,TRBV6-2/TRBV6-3,CASSYRQEHTEAFF
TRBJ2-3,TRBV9,CASSVGASGSDTQYF
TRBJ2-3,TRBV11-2,CASSFVAGHRTDTQYF
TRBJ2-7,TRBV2,CASSEYVRGHEQYF